Given below is one TCR beta chain in context. Its antigen remains unknown. V was clipped by 5 bases and J by 7 bases, with 8 bases between them. Germline V gives CDR1 SGHTA, CDR2 FQGNSA. The CDR3 contains 11 residues. This sample was included in a study of glioma-infiltrating T cells. Using RNA template, CDR3s of TCR alpha and beta were amplified with iRepertoire arm-PCR. MiXCR, applied by TCRdb to the multiplex PCR reads, yields one record per CDR3 protein. The sample holds around 350,000 distinct CDR3 sequences; 35% to 45% are singletons and the top ten take around 12%. General study results and limits: Tissue and blood shared very few CDR3 sequences. A blood CDR3 motif signature was depleted in highly divergent patients.

The chain carries TRBV7-2 and TRBJ1-1; D not certain. The TCR comes from a human donor with low-grade glioma or glioblastoma, undergoing nonglioma brain surgery, or in good health (not recorded which). Sequenced input: glioma tissue, nonneoplastic brain tissue, or PBMCs (not recorded which). This CDR3 is CASSMRNEAFF. The CDR3 DNA sequence: TGTGCCAGCAGCATGAGAAATGAAGCTTTCTTT.